The source of this TCR beta chain is a study of T cells after yellow fever vaccination. This clonotype came up a few times. Germline CDR1 reads DFQATT; CDR2 reads SNEGSKA (reference sequence). V was shortened by 5 bases and J by 3 bases, with 14 bases between the two germline ends. The CDR3 extends over 14 amino acids. The 5'RACE template-switching step produced TCR cDNA and added a universal primer site and UMIs. TCRdb called the 5' RACE reads again in MiXCR, with one record for every CDR3 protein. The repertoire has 310,000 or so distinct CDR3 sequences, about 3.5% of them found once; the top ten carry 23%.

The J gene is TRBJ1-5, the V gene TRBV20-1, with a possible D match to TRBD1 (6 bases). The specimen was PBMCs, collected on the day of the yellow fever booster vaccination. This TCR came from a man between 18 and 35 years old who received the YFV17D yellow fever vaccine. CDR3 nucleotide sequence: TGCAGTGCTGATACCGGACAGCCCAATCAGCCCCAGCATTTT. The encoded protein is CSADTGQPNQPQHF.